This T cell receptor beta chain was identified in a study of T-cell reconstitution after alpha-beta-depleted transplantation in children. Germline V gene lookup returns CDR1 DFQATT and CDR2 SNEGSKA (reference sequence). V was shortened by 4 bases and J by 2 bases, with 2 bases between the two germline ends. This CDR3 is built from 10 residues. This clonotype was detected ten times or more. Molecular barcoding with unique molecular identifiers was used for the TCRbeta library. TCRdb re-called the PCR reads with MiXCR, one entry per CDR3 protein. The sample yields about 76,000 distinct CDR3 sequences, over 12% seen once.

This sequence was found in a male patient between 2 and 9 years old who had a stem cell transplant for acute lymphoblastic leukemia, so the T cells may come from the graft donor. This sequence joins TRBV20-1 and TRBJ1-2; D gene ambiguous. Sequences were derived from PBMCs, mostly from graft donor cells, sampled 180 days after TCRalphabeta/CD19-depleted stem cell transplant. This CDR3 is CSATNYGYTF. The CDR3 DNA follows: TGCAGTGCTACCAACTATGGCTACACCTTC.